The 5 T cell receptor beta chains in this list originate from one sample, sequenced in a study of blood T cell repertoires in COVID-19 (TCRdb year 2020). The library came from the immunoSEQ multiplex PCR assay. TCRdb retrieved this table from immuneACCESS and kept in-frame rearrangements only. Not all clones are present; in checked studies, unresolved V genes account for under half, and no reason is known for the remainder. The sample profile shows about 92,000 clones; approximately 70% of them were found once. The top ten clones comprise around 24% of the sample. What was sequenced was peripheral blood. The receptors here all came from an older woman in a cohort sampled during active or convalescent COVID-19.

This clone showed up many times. The CDR3 reads CASSFLRYNSPLHF. The CDR3 DNA sequence: TGTGCCAGCAGCTTCCTCCGGTATAATTCACCCCTCCACTTT. V and J are TRBV7-2 and TRBJ1-6; D is undetermined. The CDR3 has 14 amino acids. V shed 3 bases and J shed 4 bases, with 7 bases lying between them. Germline assignment: CDR1 SGHTA and CDR2 FQGNSA. Using reference TRBV7-2 and TRBJ1-6 for the parts outside the CDR3, the full variable domain is GAGVSQSPSNKVTEKGKDVELRCDPISGHTALYWYRQSLGQGLEFLIYFQGNSAPDKSGLPSDRFSAERTGGSVSTLTIQRTQQEDSAVYLCASSFLRYNSPLHFGNGTRLTVT.

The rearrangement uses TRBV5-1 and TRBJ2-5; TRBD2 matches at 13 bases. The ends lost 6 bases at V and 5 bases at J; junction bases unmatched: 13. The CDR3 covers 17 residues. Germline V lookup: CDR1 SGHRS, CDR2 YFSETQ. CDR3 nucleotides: TGCGCCAGCACGGGACTAGCGGGGCCCCGAACGGGGGAGACCCAGTACTTC. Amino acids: CASTGLAGPRTGETQYF.

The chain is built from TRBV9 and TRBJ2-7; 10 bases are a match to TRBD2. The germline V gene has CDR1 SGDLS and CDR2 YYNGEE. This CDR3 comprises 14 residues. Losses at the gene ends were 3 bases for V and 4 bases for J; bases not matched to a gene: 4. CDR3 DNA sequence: TGTGCCAGCAGCGAGGGACTAGCGAGTTACGAGCAGTACTTC. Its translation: CASSEGLASYEQYF.

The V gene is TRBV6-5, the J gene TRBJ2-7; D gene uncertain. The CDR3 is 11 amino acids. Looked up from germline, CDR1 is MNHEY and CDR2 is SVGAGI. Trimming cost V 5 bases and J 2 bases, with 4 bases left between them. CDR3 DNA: TGTGCCAGCAGTAACACCTACGAGCAGTACTTC. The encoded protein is CASSNTYEQYF.

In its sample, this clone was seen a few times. CDR3 nucleotide sequence: TGCGCCAGCAGCCTAAGGGGTGCTCCTAGGAGCAATCAGCCCCAGCATTTT. The encoded protein is CASSLRGAPRSNQPQHF. The V call is TRBV23-1, the J call TRBJ1-5; tentative D call: TRBD1 (5 bases). TRBV23-1 is annotated as an ORF whose role is uncertain. The CDR3 contains 17 residues. Trimming pared 6 bases from V and 1 base from J, leaving 19 bases between.